The sequence of this TCR beta chain was determined in a study of regulatory T cells in long-lasting Graves disease. This clonotype was detected many times. Regarding time point: newly diagnosed GD, antithyroid drugs for less than 3 months. The TCR library used RNA extracted from PBMCs. The CDR3 runs to 15 residues. Per the germline V gene, CDR1 is MDHEN and CDR2 is SYDVKM. With 7 bases clipped from V and 0 bases from J, the junction kept 6 bases outside the gene matches. Arm-PCR of CDR3 regions with iRepertoire HTBI primers generated TCR beta libraries. MiXCR, run by TCRdb on the multiplex PCR reads, gives a single entry per CDR3 protein. Here the sample spans under 800,000 distinct CDR3 sequences, 15% to 20% being singletons. The data also belong to a second study, concerning T cells in Graves' hyperthyroidism and ophthalmopathy.

The V gene is TRBV28, the J gene TRBJ1-5; the match to TRBD1 covers 7 bases. Specimen: peripheral blood mononuclear cells (PBMCs), collected at new diagnosis, from a patient treated with antithyroid drugs. The sequence came from a woman aged 25 to 39 with Graves disease. The CDR3 nucleotides read TGTGCCAGCACCAGGGACAGTCTTAGCAATCAGCCCCAGCATTTT. Amino acid sequence: CASTRDSLSNQPQHF.